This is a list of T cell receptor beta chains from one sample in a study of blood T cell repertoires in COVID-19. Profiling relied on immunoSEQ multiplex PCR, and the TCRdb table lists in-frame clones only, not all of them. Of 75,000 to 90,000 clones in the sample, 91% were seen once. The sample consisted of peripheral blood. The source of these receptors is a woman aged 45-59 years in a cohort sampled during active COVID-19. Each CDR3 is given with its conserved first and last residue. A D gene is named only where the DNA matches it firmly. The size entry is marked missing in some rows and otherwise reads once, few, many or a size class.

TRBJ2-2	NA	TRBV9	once	TGTGCCAGCAGCGTAGGACCGGGGGACACCGGGGAGCTGTTTTTT	CASSVGPGDTGELFF
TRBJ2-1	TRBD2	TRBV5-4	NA	TGTGCCAGCAGCTTAAGCGGGGCCACCTACAATGAGCAGTTCTTC	CASSLSGATYNEQFF
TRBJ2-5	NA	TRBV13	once	TGTGCCAGCAGCTTAGGCGGAGACAGGTACCAAGAGACCCAGTACTTC	CASSLGGDRYQETQYF
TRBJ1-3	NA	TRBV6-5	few	TGTGCCAGCAGCCCGTCAGGGGTGTCTGGAAACACCATATATTTT	CASSPSGVSGNTIYF
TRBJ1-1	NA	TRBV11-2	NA	TGTGCCAGCAGCTCCCAGGTGGCAGGCACTGAAGCTTTCTTT	CASSSQVAGTEAFF
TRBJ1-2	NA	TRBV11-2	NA	TGTGCCAGCAGCCCAAACTTCGGGGGGAACGGCTACACCTTC	CASSPNFGGNGYTF
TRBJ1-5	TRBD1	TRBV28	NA	TGTGCCAGCAGTCCGGGACAGGGCGGACCCCAGCATTTT	CASSPGQGGPQHF
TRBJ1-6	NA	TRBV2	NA	TGTGCCAGCAGTCCCCAGGGTGTGGGAAATTCACCCCTCCACTTT	CASSPQGVGNSPLHF
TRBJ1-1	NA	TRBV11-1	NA	TGTGCCAGCAGCCGGAGGGGGGGCACTGAAGCTTTCTTT	CASSRRGGTEAFF
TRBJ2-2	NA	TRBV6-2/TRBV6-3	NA	TGTGCCAGCAGTACTAGACGTAGCACCGGGGAGCTGTTTTTT	CASSTRRSTGELFF
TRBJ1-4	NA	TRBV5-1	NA	TGCGCCAGCAGAGAGGGTGCAACTAATGAAAAACTGTTTTTT	CASREGATNEKLFF
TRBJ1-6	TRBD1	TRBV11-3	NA	TGTGCCAGCAGCCGTGGACAGGGCGGCTATAATTCACCCCTCCACTTT	CASSRGQGGYNSPLHF
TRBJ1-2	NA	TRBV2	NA	TGTGCCAGCAGTCCGCAGGGTGCTCTTGGCTACACCTTC	CASSPQGALGYTF
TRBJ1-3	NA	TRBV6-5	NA	TGTGCCAGCAAGGGAGGGGCTGGAAACACCATATATTTT	CASKGGAGNTIYF
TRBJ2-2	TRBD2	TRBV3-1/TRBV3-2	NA	TGTGCCAGCAGCCACCGCGGGACTAAGACCGGGGAGCTGTTTTTT	CASSHRGTKTGELFF
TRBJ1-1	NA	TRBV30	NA	TGTGCCTGGAGTGCCGTACTACCACAGGGTCGGGACACTGAAGCTTTCTTT	CAWSAVLPQGRDTEAFF
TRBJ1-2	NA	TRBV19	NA	TGTGCCAGCGAGGACACAAACATTTATGGCTACACCTTC	CASEDTNIYGYTF
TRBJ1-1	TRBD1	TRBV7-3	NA	TGTGCCAGCAGCGTACAGGGGGCAGGGACTGAAGCTTTCTTT	CASSVQGAGTEAFF
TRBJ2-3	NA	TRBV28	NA	TGTGCCAGCAGTTCTCGTCAAACAACCCGCACAGATACGCAGTATTTT	CASSSRQTTRTDTQYF
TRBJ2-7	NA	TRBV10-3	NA	TGTGCCATCAAGAGGGAGGAATACTACGAGCAGTACTTC	CAIKREEYYEQYF
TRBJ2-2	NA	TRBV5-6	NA	TGTGCCAGCAGCCGAAGGAGGGCGAACACCGGGGAGCTGTTTTTT	CASSRRRANTGELFF
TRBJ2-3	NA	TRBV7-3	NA	TGTGCCAGCAGCTTAAAGGGGGATACGCAGTATTTT	CASSLKGDTQYF
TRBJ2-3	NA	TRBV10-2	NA	TGCGCCAGCAGTGAGTTGGACACCACAGATACGCAGTATTTT	CASSELDTTDTQYF
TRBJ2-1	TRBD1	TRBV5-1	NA	TGCGCCAGCAGCACGGGCCGGGACAGGGTGGCCAATGAGCAGTTCTTC	CASSTGRDRVANEQFF
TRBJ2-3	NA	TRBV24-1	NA	TGTGCCACCAGTACCCGGCGGGCGGGAGATACGCAGTATTTT	CATSTRRAGDTQYF